These T cell receptor beta chains were read from a single sample in a study of T cells in Graves' hyperthyroidism and ophthalmopathy. TCRdb itself ran the multiplex PCR reads through MiXCR, one entry per CDR3 protein. The sample contains 500,000 to 750,000 distinct CDR3 sequences, roughly 46% of which appear only once. The sample taken for sequencing was peripheral blood or thyroid tissue (not recorded which). The receptors were gathered from a woman aged 18-29 years with Graves' hyperthyroidism. CDR3s include the opening cysteine and the closing phenylalanine or tryptophan. The order of the fields is J gene, D gene, V gene, clone size, CDR3 DNA, CDR3 protein. D genes are given only for firm matches. Some rows mark clone size as missing; the rest say once, few, many or name a class of expanded clone.

j_gene: TRBJ2-2
d_gene: TRBD2
v_gene: TRBV20-1
abundance: many
CDR3nt: TGCAGTGCCACATCCTCTAGCGGGAGATTCGCGAACACCGGGGAGCTGTTTTTT
CDR3aa: CSATSSSGRFANTGELFF

j_gene: TRBJ2-7
d_gene: -
v_gene: TRBV11-2
abundance: many
CDR3nt: TGTGCCAGCAGCTTCGGGAACTACGAGCAGTACTTC
CDR3aa: CASSFGNYEQYF

j_gene: TRBJ1-4
d_gene: -
v_gene: TRBV18
abundance: many
CDR3nt: TGTGCCAGCTCACCACTCGCGGAAGTACGCGAAAAACTGTTTTTT
CDR3aa: CASSPLAEVREKLFF

j_gene: TRBJ2-5
d_gene: -
v_gene: TRBV12-3/TRBV12-4
abundance: many
CDR3nt: TGTGCCAGCAGATCCGACTCCCCGGAGACCCAGTACTTC
CDR3aa: CASRSDSPETQYF

j_gene: TRBJ2-7
d_gene: TRBD2
v_gene: TRBV11-3
abundance: -
CDR3nt: TGTGCCAGCAGCCCCTCGGCGGGAGGGGGAGAGCAGTACTTC
CDR3aa: CASSPSAGGGEQYF

j_gene: TRBJ1-4
d_gene: -
v_gene: TRBV6-2/TRBV6-3
abundance: few
CDR3nt: TGTGCCAGCAGTTACCCAGGAACTAATGAAAAACTGTTTTTT
CDR3aa: CASSYPGTNEKLFF

j_gene: TRBJ2-7
d_gene: TRBD2
v_gene: TRBV7-9
abundance: -
CDR3nt: TGTGCCAGCAGCCAGGGTAGCGGGAGGTTCTACGAGCAGTACTTC
CDR3aa: CASSQGSGRFYEQYF

j_gene: TRBJ2-2
d_gene: -
v_gene: TRBV12-5
abundance: few
CDR3nt: TGTGCTAGTGGTTTTGAGAACACCGGGGAGCTGTTTTTT
CDR3aa: CASGFENTGELFF

j_gene: TRBJ2-2
d_gene: -
v_gene: TRBV24-1
abundance: many
CDR3nt: TGTGCCACGGAATTATCAGGGGAGCTGTTTTTT
CDR3aa: CATELSGELFF

j_gene: TRBJ1-1
d_gene: -
v_gene: TRBV2
abundance: -
CDR3nt: TGTGCCAGCCCCTCCGGGATGAGCACTGAAGCTTTCTTT
CDR3aa: CASPSGMSTEAFF

j_gene: TRBJ2-2
d_gene: -
v_gene: TRBV4-1
abundance: many
CDR3nt: TGCGCCAGCAGCCAAGGACCGGGGGGGGAGCTGTTTTTT
CDR3aa: CASSQGPGGELFF

j_gene: TRBJ2-7
d_gene: -
v_gene: TRBV19
abundance: -
CDR3nt: TGTGCCAGTAGTTCGACAGCTACACCCTACGAGCAGTACTTC
CDR3aa: CASSSTATPYEQYF

j_gene: TRBJ1-2
d_gene: -
v_gene: TRBV4-2
abundance: many
CDR3nt: TGTGCCAGCAGCCAAGGCGTGGAGGTCACCTTC
CDR3aa: CASSQGVEVTF

j_gene: TRBJ1-5
d_gene: -
v_gene: TRBV6-5
abundance: -
CDR3nt: TGTGCCAGCAGCCGCCCGGGGAATCAGCCCCAGCATTTT
CDR3aa: CASSRPGNQPQHF

j_gene: TRBJ2-7
d_gene: -
v_gene: TRBV12-3/TRBV12-4
abundance: many
CDR3nt: TGTGCCAGCAGTGCCCGGGACGCCTACGAGCAGTACTTC
CDR3aa: CASSARDAYEQYF

j_gene: TRBJ2-7
d_gene: TRBD2
v_gene: TRBV4-2
abundance: few
CDR3nt: TGTGCCAGCAGCCAAGATTTGGCTAGCGGGAGGTCCTACGAGCAGTACTTC
CDR3aa: CASSQDLASGRSYEQYF

j_gene: TRBJ2-7
d_gene: TRBD1
v_gene: TRBV24-1
abundance: -
CDR3nt: TGTGCCACCCCTCCTAGGACAGGGGTCAACGAGCAGTACTTC
CDR3aa: CATPPRTGVNEQYF

j_gene: TRBJ1-2
d_gene: -
v_gene: TRBV4-3
abundance: few
CDR3nt: TGCGCCAGCAGCCAAGATATAAGAGGGCGCGGAGCTAACTATGGCTACACCTTC
CDR3aa: CASSQDIRGRGANYGYTF

j_gene: TRBJ1-2
d_gene: -
v_gene: TRBV7-6
abundance: once
CDR3nt: TGTGCCAGCAGCTTAGACCGGAGCGGGGAGTCTGGCTACACCTTC
CDR3aa: CASSLDRSGESGYTF

j_gene: TRBJ1-1
d_gene: -
v_gene: TRBV29-1
abundance: -
CDR3nt: TGCAGCGTTGAAGGGACACTCTTT
CDR3aa: CSVEGTLF

j_gene: TRBJ2-3
d_gene: -
v_gene: TRBV29-1
abundance: -
CDR3nt: TGCAGCGTTGAGGGGAGAGATACGCAGTATTTT
CDR3aa: CSVEGRDTQYF

j_gene: TRBJ2-5
d_gene: -
v_gene: TRBV20-1
abundance: -
CDR3nt: TGCAGTGCTAGGATCGGGCAAGAGACCCAGTACTTC
CDR3aa: CSARIGQETQYF

j_gene: TRBJ2-5
d_gene: -
v_gene: TRBV20-1
abundance: many
CDR3nt: TGCAGTGCTAGAGGCCACTTGGGGAGGCAGTCACAAGAGACCCAGTACTTC
CDR3aa: CSARGHLGRQSQETQYF

j_gene: TRBJ2-2
d_gene: -
v_gene: TRBV10-3
abundance: many
CDR3nt: TGTGCCATCAATGGAGAGGACACCGGGGAGCTGTTTTTT
CDR3aa: CAINGEDTGELFF

j_gene: TRBJ2-1
d_gene: TRBD2
v_gene: TRBV24-1
abundance: few
CDR3nt: TGTGCCACCACCGAATCGCGGGGAATAGCGGGAGGGCCGGGAGAGCAGTTCTTC
CDR3aa: CATTESRGIAGGPGEQFF

j_gene: TRBJ2-5
d_gene: -
v_gene: TRBV2
abundance: many
CDR3nt: TGTGCCAGCAGTGGTTCTGAGTCGCAAGAGACCCAGTACTTC
CDR3aa: CASSGSESQETQYF

j_gene: TRBJ2-2
d_gene: -
v_gene: TRBV7-2
abundance: many
CDR3nt: TGTGCCAGCAGCTTAGGAGTAGTCCCGGAGGCCGGGGAGCTGTTTTTT
CDR3aa: CASSLGVVPEAGELFF

j_gene: TRBJ1-6
d_gene: -
v_gene: TRBV9
abundance: -
CDR3nt: TGTGCCAGCAGCGTAGATGGGGGATCACCCCTCCACTTT
CDR3aa: CASSVDGGSPLHF

j_gene: TRBJ2-7
d_gene: -
v_gene: TRBV12-5
abundance: few
CDR3nt: TGTGCTAGTGCCCTTGTCGGCGGGGTTCAGTACTTC
CDR3aa: CASALVGGVQYF